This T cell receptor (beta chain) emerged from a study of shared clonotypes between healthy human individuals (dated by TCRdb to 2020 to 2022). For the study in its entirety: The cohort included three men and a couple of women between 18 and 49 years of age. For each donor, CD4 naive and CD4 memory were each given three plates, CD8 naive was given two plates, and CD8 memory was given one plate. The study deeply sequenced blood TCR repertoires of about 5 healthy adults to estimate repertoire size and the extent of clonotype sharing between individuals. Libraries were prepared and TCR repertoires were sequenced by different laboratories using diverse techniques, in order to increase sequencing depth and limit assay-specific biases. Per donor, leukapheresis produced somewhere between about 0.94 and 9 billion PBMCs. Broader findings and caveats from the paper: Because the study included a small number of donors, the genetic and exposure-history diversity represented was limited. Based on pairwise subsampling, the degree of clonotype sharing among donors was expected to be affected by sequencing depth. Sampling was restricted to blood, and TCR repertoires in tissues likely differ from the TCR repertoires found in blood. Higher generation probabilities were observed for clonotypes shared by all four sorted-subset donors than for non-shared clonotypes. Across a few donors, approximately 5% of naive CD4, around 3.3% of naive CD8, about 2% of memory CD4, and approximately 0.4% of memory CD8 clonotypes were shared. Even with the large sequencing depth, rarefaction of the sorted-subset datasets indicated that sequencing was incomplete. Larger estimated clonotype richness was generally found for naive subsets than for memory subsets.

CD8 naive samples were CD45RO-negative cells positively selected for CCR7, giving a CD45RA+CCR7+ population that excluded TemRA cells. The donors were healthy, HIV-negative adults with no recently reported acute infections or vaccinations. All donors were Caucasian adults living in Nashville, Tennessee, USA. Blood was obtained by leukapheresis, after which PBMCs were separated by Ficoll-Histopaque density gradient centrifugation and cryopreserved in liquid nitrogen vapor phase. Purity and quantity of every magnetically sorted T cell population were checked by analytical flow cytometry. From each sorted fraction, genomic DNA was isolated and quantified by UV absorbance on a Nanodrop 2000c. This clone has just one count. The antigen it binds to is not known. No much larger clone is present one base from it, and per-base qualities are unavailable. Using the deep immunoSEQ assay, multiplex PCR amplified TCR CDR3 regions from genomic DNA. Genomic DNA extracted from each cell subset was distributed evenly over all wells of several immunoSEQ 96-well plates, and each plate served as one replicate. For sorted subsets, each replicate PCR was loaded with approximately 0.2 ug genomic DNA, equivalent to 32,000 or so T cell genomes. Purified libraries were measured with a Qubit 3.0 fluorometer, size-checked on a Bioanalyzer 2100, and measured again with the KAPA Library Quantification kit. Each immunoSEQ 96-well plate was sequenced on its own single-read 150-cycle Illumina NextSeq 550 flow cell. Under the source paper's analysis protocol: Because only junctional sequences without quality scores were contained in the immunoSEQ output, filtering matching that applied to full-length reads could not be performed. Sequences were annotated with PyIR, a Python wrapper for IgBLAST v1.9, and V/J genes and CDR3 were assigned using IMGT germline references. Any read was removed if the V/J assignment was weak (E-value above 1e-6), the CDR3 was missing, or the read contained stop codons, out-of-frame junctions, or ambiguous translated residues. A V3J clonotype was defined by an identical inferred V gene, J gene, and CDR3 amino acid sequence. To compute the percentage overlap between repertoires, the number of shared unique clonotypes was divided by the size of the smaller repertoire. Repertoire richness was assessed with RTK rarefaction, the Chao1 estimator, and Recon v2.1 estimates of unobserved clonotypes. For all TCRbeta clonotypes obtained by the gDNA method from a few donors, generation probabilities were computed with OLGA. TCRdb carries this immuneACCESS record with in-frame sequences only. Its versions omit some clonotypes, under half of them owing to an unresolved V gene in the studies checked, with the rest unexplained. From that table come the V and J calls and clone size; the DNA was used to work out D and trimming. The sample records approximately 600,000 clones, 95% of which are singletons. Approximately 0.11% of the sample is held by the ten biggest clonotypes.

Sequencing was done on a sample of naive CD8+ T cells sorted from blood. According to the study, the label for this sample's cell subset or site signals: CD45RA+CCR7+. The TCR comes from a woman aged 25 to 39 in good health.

The CDR3 region: CASSPGQTGGSYSNQPQHF. At the DNA level, the sequence is TGTGCCAGCTCACCAGGGCAAACGGGGGGCTCATACAGCAATCAGCCCCAGCATTTT. Rearrangement joined TRBV18 to TRBJ1-5; TRBD1 could be the D gene, as 6 bases match. The junction carries 21 bases between V and J, which are trimmed by 2 bases and 1 base respectively. Its CDR3 holds 19 amino acids, cysteine through phenylalanine. The entry retains the CDR3 DNA only, 57 bases that are in frame from base 1. According to the germline V gene, CDR1 reads KGHSH and CDR2 reads LQKENI.